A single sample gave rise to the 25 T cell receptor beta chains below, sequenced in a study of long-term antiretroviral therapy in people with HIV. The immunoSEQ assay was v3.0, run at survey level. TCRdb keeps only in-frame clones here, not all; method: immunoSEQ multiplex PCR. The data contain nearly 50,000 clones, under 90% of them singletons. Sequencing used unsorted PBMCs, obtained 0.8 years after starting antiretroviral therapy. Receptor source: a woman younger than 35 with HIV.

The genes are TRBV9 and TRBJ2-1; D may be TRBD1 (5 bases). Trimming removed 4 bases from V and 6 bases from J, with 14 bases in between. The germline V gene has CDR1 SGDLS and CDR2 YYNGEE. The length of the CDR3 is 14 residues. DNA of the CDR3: TGTGCCAGCAGCCGGACATTTAAGCCCAATGAGCAGTTCTTC. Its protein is CASSRTFKPNEQFF.

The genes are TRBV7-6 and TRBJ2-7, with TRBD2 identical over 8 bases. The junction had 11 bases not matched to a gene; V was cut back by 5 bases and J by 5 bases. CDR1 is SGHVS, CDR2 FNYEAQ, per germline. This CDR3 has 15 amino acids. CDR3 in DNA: TGTGCCAGCAGCCGCCCCGGAGCGGGAGAGCACGAGCAGTACTTC. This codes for CASSRPGAGEHEQYF.

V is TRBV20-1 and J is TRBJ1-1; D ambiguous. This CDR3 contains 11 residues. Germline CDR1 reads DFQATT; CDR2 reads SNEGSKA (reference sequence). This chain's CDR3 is CKSSANTEAFF. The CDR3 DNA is TGCAAGTCGTCTGCGAACACTGAAGCTTTCTTT.

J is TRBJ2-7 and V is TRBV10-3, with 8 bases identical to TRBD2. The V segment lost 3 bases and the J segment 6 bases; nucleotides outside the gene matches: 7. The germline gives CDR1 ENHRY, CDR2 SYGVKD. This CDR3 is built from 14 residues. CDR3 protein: CAISEGGAGGEQYF. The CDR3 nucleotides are TGTGCCATCAGTGAAGGGGGGGCGGGAGGCGAGCAGTACTTC.

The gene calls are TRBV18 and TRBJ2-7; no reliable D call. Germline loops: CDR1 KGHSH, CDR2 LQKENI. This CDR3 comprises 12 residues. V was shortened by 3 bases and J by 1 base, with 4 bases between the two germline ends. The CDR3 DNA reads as TGTGCCAGCTCACCGGGGTCCTACGAGCAGTACTTC. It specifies CASSPGSYEQYF.

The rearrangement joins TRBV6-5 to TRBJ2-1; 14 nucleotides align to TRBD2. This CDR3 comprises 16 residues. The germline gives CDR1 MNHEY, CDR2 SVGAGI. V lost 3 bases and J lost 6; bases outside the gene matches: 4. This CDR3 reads CASSYGTSGRTNEQFF. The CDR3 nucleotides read TGTGCCAGCAGTTATGGGACTAGCGGGAGAACCAATGAGCAGTTCTTC.

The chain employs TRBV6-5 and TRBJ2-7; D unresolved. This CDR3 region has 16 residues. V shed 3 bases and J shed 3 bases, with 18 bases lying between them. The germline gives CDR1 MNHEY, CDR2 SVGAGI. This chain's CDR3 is CASSYRPPWADYEQYF. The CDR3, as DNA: TGTGCCAGCAGTTATCGACCGCCTTGGGCAGACTACGAGCAGTACTTC.

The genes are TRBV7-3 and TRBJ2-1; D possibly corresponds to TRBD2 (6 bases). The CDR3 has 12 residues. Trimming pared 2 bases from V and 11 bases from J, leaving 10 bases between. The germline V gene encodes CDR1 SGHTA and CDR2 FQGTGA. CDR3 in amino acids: CASSLGLTKQFF. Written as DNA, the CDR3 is TGTGCCAGCAGCTTAGGACTAACCAAGCAGTTCTTC.

CDR3 loop: CASSSGTGGTEAFF. CDR3 bases: TGCGCCAGCAGCTCCGGGACAGGGGGCACTGAAGCTTTCTTT. The chain has TRBV5-1 and TRBJ1-1; TRBD1 matches 11 bases. With 3 bases clipped from V and 4 bases from J, the junction kept 2 bases outside the gene matches. The CDR3 has 14 amino acids. CDR1 and CDR2 (germline): SGHRS, YFSETQ.

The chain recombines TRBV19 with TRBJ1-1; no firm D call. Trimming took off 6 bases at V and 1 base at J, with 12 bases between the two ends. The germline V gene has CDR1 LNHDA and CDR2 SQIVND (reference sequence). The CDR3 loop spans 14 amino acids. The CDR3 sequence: CASSRTAGNTEAFF. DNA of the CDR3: TGTGCCAGTAGCCGGACGGCCGGGAACACTGAAGCTTTCTTT.

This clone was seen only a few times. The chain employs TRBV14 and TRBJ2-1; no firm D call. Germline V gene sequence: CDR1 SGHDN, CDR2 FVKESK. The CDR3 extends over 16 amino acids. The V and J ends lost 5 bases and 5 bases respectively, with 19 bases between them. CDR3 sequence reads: CASSLVDGPAHNEQFF. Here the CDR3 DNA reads TGTGCCAGCAGCTTAGTAGACGGACCAGCCCACAATGAGCAGTTCTTC.

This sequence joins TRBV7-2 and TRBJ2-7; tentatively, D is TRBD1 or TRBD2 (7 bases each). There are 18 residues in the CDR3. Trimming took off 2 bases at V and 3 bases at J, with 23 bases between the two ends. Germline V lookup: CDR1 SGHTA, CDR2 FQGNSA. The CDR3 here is CASSLRHSGTVPRYEQYF. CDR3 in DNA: TGTGCCAGCAGCTTAAGACACAGCGGGACAGTCCCACGCTACGAGCAGTACTTC.

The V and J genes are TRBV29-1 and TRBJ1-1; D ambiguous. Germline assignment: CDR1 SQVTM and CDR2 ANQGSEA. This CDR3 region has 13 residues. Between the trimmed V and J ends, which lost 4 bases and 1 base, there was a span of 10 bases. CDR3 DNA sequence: TGCAGCGTTGCGCTGAACAGGAACACTGAAGCTTTCTTT. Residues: CSVALNRNTEAFF.

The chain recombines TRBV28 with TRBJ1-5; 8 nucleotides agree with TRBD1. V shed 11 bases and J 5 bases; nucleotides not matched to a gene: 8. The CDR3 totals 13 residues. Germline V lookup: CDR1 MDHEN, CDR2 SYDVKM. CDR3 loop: CAAADRVDQPQHF. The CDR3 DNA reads TGTGCCGCCGCGGACAGGGTTGATCAGCCCCAGCATTTT.

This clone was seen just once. The DNA for the CDR3 is TGCAGCGTTGAACGCATAATGAACACTGAAGCTTTCTTT. Translated, it gives CSVERIMNTEAFF. The chain couples TRBV29-1 to TRBJ1-1; D uncertain. Trimming removed 2 bases at V and 0 bases at J, with 7 bases between. The CDR3 covers 13 residues. CDR1 and CDR2 from the germline V gene are SQVTM and ANQGSEA.

Written as DNA, the CDR3 is TGTGCCAGCAGTTTTGAGCGTCGCGGCTACACCTTC. Its translation: CASSFERRGYTF. The V gene is TRBV28, the J gene TRBJ1-2, with D hard to call. V lost 3 bases, J lost 8 bases, and 10 bases lay in between. The germline CDR1 and CDR2 sequences are MDHEN and SYDVKM. The CDR3 has 12 residues.

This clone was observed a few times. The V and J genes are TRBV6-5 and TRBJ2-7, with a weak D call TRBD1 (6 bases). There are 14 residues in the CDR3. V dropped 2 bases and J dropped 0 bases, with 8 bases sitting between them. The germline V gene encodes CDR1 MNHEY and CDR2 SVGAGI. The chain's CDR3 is CASSYQGSSYEQYF. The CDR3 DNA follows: TGTGCCAGCAGTTACCAGGGGAGCTCCTACGAGCAGTACTTC.

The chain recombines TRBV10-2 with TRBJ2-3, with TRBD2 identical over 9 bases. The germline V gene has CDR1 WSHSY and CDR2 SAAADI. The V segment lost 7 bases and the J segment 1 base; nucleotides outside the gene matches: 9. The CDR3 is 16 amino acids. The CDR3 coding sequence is TGCGCCAGCAAGGCCCTAGCGGGAATGGGCACAGATACGCAGTATTTT. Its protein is CASKALAGMGTDTQYF.

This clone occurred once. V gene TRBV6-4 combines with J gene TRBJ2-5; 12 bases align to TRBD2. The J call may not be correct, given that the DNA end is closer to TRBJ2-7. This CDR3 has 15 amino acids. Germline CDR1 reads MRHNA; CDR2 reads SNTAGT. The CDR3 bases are TGTGCCAGCAGTGAACTGGCTAGCGGGAGGGACGAGCAGTACTTC. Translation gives CASSELASGRDEQYF.

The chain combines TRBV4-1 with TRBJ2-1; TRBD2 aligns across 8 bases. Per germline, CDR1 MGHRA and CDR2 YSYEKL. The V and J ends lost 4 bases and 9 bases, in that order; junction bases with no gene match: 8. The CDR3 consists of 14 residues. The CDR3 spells CASSPGGRAGEQFF. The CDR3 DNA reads TGCGCCAGCAGCCCGGGAGGGAGGGCTGGTGAGCAGTTCTTC.

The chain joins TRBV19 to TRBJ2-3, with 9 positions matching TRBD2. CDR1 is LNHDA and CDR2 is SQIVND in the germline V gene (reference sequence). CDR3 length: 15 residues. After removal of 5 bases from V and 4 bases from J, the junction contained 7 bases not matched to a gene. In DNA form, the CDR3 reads TGTGCCAGTAGTCAATGGGTAGCGGGGGCAGATACGCAGTATTTT. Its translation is CASSQWVAGADTQYF.

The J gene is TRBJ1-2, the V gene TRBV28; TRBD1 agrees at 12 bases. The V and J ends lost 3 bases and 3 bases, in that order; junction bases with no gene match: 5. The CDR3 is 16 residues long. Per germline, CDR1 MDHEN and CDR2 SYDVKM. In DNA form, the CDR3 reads TGTGCCAGCAGTTTCGGGACAGGGGGCGAGGACTATGGCTACACCTTC. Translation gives CASSFGTGGEDYGYTF.

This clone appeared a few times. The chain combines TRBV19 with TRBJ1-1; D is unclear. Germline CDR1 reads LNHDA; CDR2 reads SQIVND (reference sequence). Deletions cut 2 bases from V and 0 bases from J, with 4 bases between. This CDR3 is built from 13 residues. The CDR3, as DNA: TGTGCCAGTAGTATAAAGGTGAACACTGAAGCTTTCTTT. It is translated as CASSIKVNTEAFF.

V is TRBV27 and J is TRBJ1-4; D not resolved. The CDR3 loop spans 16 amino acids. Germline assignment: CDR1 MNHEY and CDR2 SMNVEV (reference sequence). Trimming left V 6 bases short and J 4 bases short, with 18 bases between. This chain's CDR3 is CASRKPINRYNEKLFF. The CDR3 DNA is TGTGCCAGCAGAAAACCTATAAACAGATATAATGAAAAACTGTTTTTT.

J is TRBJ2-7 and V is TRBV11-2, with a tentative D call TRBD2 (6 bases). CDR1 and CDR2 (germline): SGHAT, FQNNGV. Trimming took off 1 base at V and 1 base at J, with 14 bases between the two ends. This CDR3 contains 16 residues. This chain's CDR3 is CASSLGRDFYSYEQYF. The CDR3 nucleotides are TGTGCCAGCAGCTTAGGCCGGGACTTCTATTCCTACGAGCAGTACTTC.